One and the same sample provided the 15 T cell receptor beta chains below, sequenced in a study of blood T cell repertoires in COVID-19. The method was immunoSEQ multiplex PCR; TCRdb's version includes in-frame clones alone and lacks a portion of them. The table records more than 45,000 clones, just over 85% of them present only once. The sample comprised peripheral blood. The receptors were sampled from a man aged 65-85 years with acute or convalescent COVID-19.

This sequence joins TRBV5-6 and TRBJ1-2, with 10 bases lining up with TRBD1. With V trimmed by 9 bases and J by 8 bases, 19 bases remained unmatched. Germline loops: CDR1 SGHDT, CDR2 YYEEEE. The CDR3 sequence is 16 residues long. The CDR3 sequence: CATTKYTDRGRKGYTF. The CDR3 bases are TGTGCCACCACGAAATACACAGACAGGGGGCGCAAAGGCTACACCTTC.

The V and J genes are TRBV3-1 (or the pseudogene TRBV3-2) and TRBJ2-2, with a weak D call TRBD2 (5 bases). The CDR3 runs 15 residues. Germline lookup yields CDR1 LGHDT and CDR2 YNNKEL (reference sequence). The V end lost 2 bases, the J end lost 4 bases, and 11 bases lay between the germline ends. CDR3 bases: TGTGCCAGCAGCCAAAACCTAGCCGGCACCGGGGAGCTGTTTTTT. The encoded protein is CASSQNLAGTGELFF.

The chain recombines TRBV6-2 or TRBV6-3 with TRBJ1-2; 7 bases agree with TRBD1. The germline V gene encodes CDR1 MNHEY and CDR2 SVGEGT. Trimming took 5 bases from V and 4 from J; bases not matched to a gene: 7. CDR3 length: 14 residues. The CDR3 DNA is TGTGCCAGCAGTCGCAACCGGGACAGCTATGGCTACACCTTC. It is translated as CASSRNRDSYGYTF.

V and J are TRBV15 and TRBJ2-7; no reliable D call. CDR3 length: 13 amino acids. Germline V lookup: CDR1 LNHNV, CDR2 YYDKDF (reference sequence). Trimming shortened V by 1 base and J by 4 bases, and 8 bases separated the two germline ends. The CDR3 loop is CATSRGRQYEQYV. CDR3 DNA: TGTGCCACCAGCAGAGGCCGACAATACGAGCAGTACGTC.

The genes are TRBV7-2 and TRBJ1-2; TRBD1 aligns across 8 bases. Germline V lookup: CDR1 SGHTA, CDR2 FQGNSA. The junction had 13 bases not matched to a gene; V was cut back by 5 bases and J by 5 bases. The CDR3 runs to 16 residues. In nucleotides, the CDR3 is TGTGCCAGCAGCCCAGAGACAGGGGACGGGTTTTATGGCTACACCTTC. This translates into CASSPETGDGFYGYTF.

This sequence joins TRBV29-1 and TRBJ2-1; weak D call: TRBD1 (6 bases). V was clipped by 7 bases and J by 7 bases, with 20 bases between them. Per germline, CDR1 SQVTM and CDR2 ANQGSEA. The CDR3 consists of 14 residues. CDR3 region: CSALGRSQGNEQFF. DNA for the CDR3: TGCAGCGCCCTTGGAAGGTCGCAGGGGAATGAGCAGTTCTTC.

J is TRBJ1-2 and V is TRBV11-2; D uncertain. This CDR3 is 13 amino acids long. Trimming cost V 3 bases and J 8 bases, with 13 bases left between them. Germline V gene data show CDR1 as SGHAT and CDR2 as FQNNGV. The CDR3 protein is CASSFIAESGYTF. CDR3 DNA: TGTGCCAGCAGCTTTATTGCCGAGTCCGGCTACACCTTC.

The chain combines TRBV19 with TRBJ1-2; D is possibly TRBD1 (5 bases). CDR3 length: 15 residues. In germline, CDR1 is LNHDA, CDR2 SQIVND (reference sequence). Between the trimmed V and J ends, which lost 7 bases and 2 bases, there was a span of 17 bases. Here the CDR3 reads CASNPWRRVNYGYTF. The DNA for the CDR3 is TGTGCCAGTAACCCTTGGCGCAGGGTCAACTATGGCTACACCTTC.

This sequence joins TRBV5-6 and TRBJ2-7; TRBD2 might be the D (5 bases). The CDR3 extends over 12 amino acids. Germline V lookup: CDR1 SGHDT, CDR2 YYEEEE. V lost 2 bases to trimming and J lost 7 bases, with 10 bases between them. This chain's CDR3 is CASSFPSGEQYV. CDR3 in DNA: TGTGCCAGCAGCTTCCCTTCGGGGGAGCAGTACGTC.

The chain joins TRBV7-2 to TRBJ2-5, with a possible D match to TRBD1 (6 bases). Germline CDR1 and CDR2: SGHTA and FQGNSA. The CDR3 has 13 amino acids. Trimming pared 7 bases from V and 5 bases from J, leaving 14 bases between. The CDR3 bases are TGTGCCAGCAAACCTGGGGGCGCGGAGACCCAGTACTTC. Its translation: CASKPGGAETQYF.

This chain joins TRBV2 and TRBJ1-1; D is unclear. CDR1 is SNHLY, CDR2 FYNNEI, per germline. Trimming removed 6 bases at V and 1 base at J, with 9 bases between. This CDR3 spans 13 amino acids. CDR3 coding DNA: TGTGCCAGCAGCTGGGGAGAGAACACTGAAGCTTTCTTT. It yields the protein CASSWGENTEAFF.

The chain carries TRBV15 and TRBJ1-1; 7 bases line up with TRBD1. Germline assignment: CDR1 LNHNV and CDR2 YYDKDF (reference sequence). Trimming at V came to 0 bases and at J to 5 bases, leaving 18 bases not matched to a gene. The CDR3 contains 19 residues. CDR3 amino acids: CATSRDTSGGAQGWTEAFF. The CDR3 DNA reads as TGTGCCACCAGCAGAGATACGAGTGGAGGGGCACAGGGGTGGACTGAAGCTTTCTTT.

The chain employs TRBV4-3 and TRBJ2-1, with TRBD2 matching over 13 bases. The CDR3 is 18 amino acids. V shed 3 bases, J shed 7 bases, and the junction held 12 bases outside the gene matches. Germline loops: CDR1 LGHNA, CDR2 YSLEER. CDR3 sequence reads: CASSQIGTSGTRGNEQFF. CDR3 nucleotides: TGCGCCAGCAGCCAGATAGGGACTAGCGGGACGCGGGGTAATGAGCAGTTCTTC.

The rearrangement joins TRBV4-2 to TRBJ1-2; TRBD1 matches 9 bases. There are 15 residues in the CDR3. CDR1 and CDR2 (germline): LGHNA, YNFKEQ. V lost 4 bases and J lost 7; bases outside the gene matches: 10. CDR3 coding DNA: TGTGCCAGCAGCCCCCGGACAGGGGCCTTAGGTGGCTACACCTTC. Translation: CASSPRTGALGGYTF.

This clone has more than one count but fewer than ten. This CDR3 is CASSLARLNTEAFF. Here the CDR3 DNA reads TGCGCCAGCAGCTTGGCCAGGCTGAACACTGAAGCTTTCTTT. The rearrangement joins TRBV5-1 to TRBJ1-1; D is ambiguous. Trimming stripped 0 bases from V and 0 bases from J, with 6 bases between. Looked up from germline, CDR1 is SGHRS and CDR2 is YFSETQ. This CDR3 is 14 amino acids long. Full variable domain (outside the CDR3, taken from reference TRBV5-1 and TRBJ1-1): KAGVTQTPRYLIKTRGQQVTLSCSPISGHRSVSWYQQTPGQGLQFLFEYFSETQRNKGNFPGRFSGRQFSNSRSEMNVSTLELGDSALYLCASSLARLNTEAFFGQGTRLTVV.